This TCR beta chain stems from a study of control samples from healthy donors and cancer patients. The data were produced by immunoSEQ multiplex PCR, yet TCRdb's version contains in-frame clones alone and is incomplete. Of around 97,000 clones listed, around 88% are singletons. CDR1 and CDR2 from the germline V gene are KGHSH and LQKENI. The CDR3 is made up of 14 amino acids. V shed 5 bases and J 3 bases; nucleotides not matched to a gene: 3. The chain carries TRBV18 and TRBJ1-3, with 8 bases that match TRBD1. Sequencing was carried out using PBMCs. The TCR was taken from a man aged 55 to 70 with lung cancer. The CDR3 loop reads CASSLDRDGNTIYF. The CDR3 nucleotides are TGTGCCAGCTCATTGGACAGGGATGGAAACACCATATATTTT.